The 28 T cell receptor beta chains reported below all come from one sample, sequenced in a study of cytomegalovirus exposure and HLA in healthy donors. Primers included in the PCR were 60 Vbeta and 13 Jbeta primers. TCRdb's copy holds only in-frame clones and misses some; the assay was immunoSEQ multiplex PCR. The sample holds over 120,000 clones; 65% to 85% are singletons and the top ten take around 3.6%. The sample taken for sequencing was PBMCs. The receptors were gathered from a male donor in good health and CMV-seronegative.

The rearrangement links TRBV25-1 to TRBJ1-1, with a possible D match to TRBD1 (6 bases). V lost 1 base and J lost 5, with 14 bases in between. This CDR3 is 15 amino acids long. Germline lookup yields CDR1 MGHDK and CDR2 SYGVNS. CDR3 in amino acids: CASSEFGSGATEAFF. In DNA form, the CDR3 reads TGTGCCAGCAGTGAATTCGGATCAGGGGCAACTGAAGCTTTCTTT.

This chain joins TRBV5-1 and TRBJ2-1, with 9 bases fitting TRBD1. The CDR3 totals 14 residues. Germline CDR1 reads SGHRS; CDR2 reads YFSETQ. V shed 4 bases and J 12 bases; nucleotides not matched to a gene: 11. The CDR3 spells CASSGDREGRMQFF. DNA for the CDR3: TGCGCCAGCAGCGGGGACAGGGAGGGCAGAATGCAGTTCTTC.

This chain joins TRBV9 and TRBJ2-2; 9 bases are a match to TRBD2. The CDR3 length is 16 residues. CDR1 is SGDLS, CDR2 YYNGEE, per germline. Trimming removed 4 bases from V and 4 bases from J; junction bases left unmatched: 8. The CDR3 DNA sequence: TGTGCCAGCAGCTTGGATAGCGGGGGTGGCACCGGGGAGCTGTTTTTT. Protein product: CASSLDSGGGTGELFF.

The V and J genes are TRBV7-9 and TRBJ2-1; the match to TRBD2 covers 10 bases. Germline values: CDR1 SEHNR, CDR2 FQNEAQ (reference sequence). This CDR3 is 19 amino acids long. V shed 5 bases, J shed 0 bases, and the junction held 13 bases outside the gene matches. This CDR3 is CASSPWGSGGLRSYNEQFF. In nucleotides, the CDR3 is TGTGCCAGCAGCCCATGGGGTAGCGGGGGGCTCCGCTCCTACAATGAGCAGTTCTTC.

The V gene is TRBV7-2, the J gene TRBJ2-1, with D possibly being TRBD2 (5 bases). V was clipped by 1 base and J by 10 bases, with 14 bases between them. The germline CDR1 and CDR2 sequences are SGHTA and FQGNSA. The CDR3 length is 14 residues. CDR3 sequence reads: CASSLVAAEVEQFF. Here the CDR3 DNA reads TGTGCCAGCAGCTTAGTAGCAGCGGAGGTGGAGCAGTTCTTC.

The chain joins TRBV5-1 to TRBJ2-1, with D unclear. With 1 base removed from V and 5 bases from J, the gap between germline ends came to 4 bases. Germline CDR1 and CDR2: SGHRS and YFSETQ. This CDR3 contains 12 residues. The CDR3 region is CASSLTDNEQFF. CDR3 DNA: TGCGCCAGCAGCTTGACAGACAATGAGCAGTTCTTC.

The J gene is TRBJ2-1, the V gene TRBV7-9; 8 nucleotides match TRBD2. The CDR3 is 16 residues long. Germline V CDR1 and CDR2: SEHNR, FQNEAQ (reference sequence). The trim removed 2 bases at V and 2 bases at J, leaving 5 bases unmatched. The CDR3 bases are TGTGCCAGCAGCTTAAGGGCTAGCGGGCCCTACAATGAGCAGTTCTTC. Translated, it gives CASSLRASGPYNEQFF.

The V call is TRBV14, the J call TRBJ1-4; no clear D gene. The CDR3 is 16 amino acids. V was trimmed by 1 base and J by 0 bases, leaving 9 bases between them. CDR1 SGHDN and CDR2 FVKESK come from the germline V gene. DNA of the CDR3: TGTGCCAGCAGCCAAGTTAGCCATGCAACTAATGAAAAACTGTTTTTT. Protein: CASSQVSHATNEKLFF.

V usage is TRBV18 and J usage is TRBJ2-3; 10 nucleotides agree with TRBD2. J was trimmed by 4 bases and V by 6 bases; bases with no gene match: 7. Looked up from germline, CDR1 is KGHSH and CDR2 is LQKENI. The CDR3 extends over 15 amino acids. The chain's CDR3 is CASSRAGGPPDTQYF. CDR3 DNA sequence: TGTGCCAGCTCCAGAGCGGGAGGGCCGCCAGATACGCAGTATTTT.

This rearrangement joins TRBV4-1 to TRBJ2-3, with TRBD2 matching over 11 bases. V lost 4 bases and J lost 0; bases outside the gene matches: 9. CDR3 length equals 18 residues. Germline CDR1 and CDR2: MGHRA and YSYEKL. The CDR3 bases are TGCGCCAGCAGCCGAACCTTGACTAGCGGGACTAGCACAGATACGCAGTATTTT. This encodes CASSRTLTSGTSTDTQYF.

This clone was counted a few times. The chain has TRBV7-2 and TRBJ1-3, with D uncertain. V gave up 4 bases and J gave up 0 bases, with 10 bases separating them. The CDR3 is 15 residues long. Germline V lookup: CDR1 SGHTA, CDR2 FQGNSA. The CDR3: CASSSSGFSGNTIYF. The CDR3 region has the DNA TGTGCCAGCAGCTCCTCGGGATTCTCTGGAAACACCATATATTTT.

The chain carries TRBV10-3 and TRBJ1-1; 9 bases map to TRBD1. V lost 5 bases to trimming and J lost 0 bases; unmatched junction nucleotides: 4. The CDR3 runs 15 residues. CDR1 is ENHRY, CDR2 SYGVKD, per germline. CDR3 loop: CAISSQGAMNTEAFF. In DNA form, the CDR3 reads TGTGCCATCAGTTCACAGGGGGCGATGAACACTGAAGCTTTCTTT.

This clone was observed a few times. The rearrangement uses TRBV15 and TRBJ2-5; TRBD1 matches at 7 bases. Germline V gives CDR1 LNHNV, CDR2 YYDKDF (reference sequence). The CDR3 consists of 14 residues. V dropped 3 bases and J dropped 3; count of bases not matched to a gene: 4. CDR3 DNA: TGTGCCACCAGCAGGCGACAGGGAGAAGAGACCCAGTACTTC. As protein: CATSRRQGEETQYF.

This chain connects TRBV19 to TRBJ2-7, with TRBD1 matching 8 bases. Germline loops: CDR1 LNHDA, CDR2 SQIVND (reference sequence). The CDR3 contains 13 residues. With V trimmed by 5 bases and J by 3 bases, 3 bases remained unmatched. CDR3: CASSLGQVYEQYF. The CDR3 DNA sequence: TGTGCCAGTAGTTTGGGACAGGTCTACGAGCAGTACTTC.

The chain is built from TRBV19 and TRBJ2-1; a weak D match, TRBD2 (5 bases). In germline, CDR1 is LNHDA, CDR2 SQIVND (reference sequence). Trimming took 6 bases from V and 4 from J, leaving 13 bases between them. This CDR3 contains 14 residues. The CDR3 nucleotides are TGTGCCAGTAGCCCAAGGACGGGGTACAATGAGCAGTTCTTC. Its translation is CASSPRTGYNEQFF.

The chain carries TRBV6-5 and TRBJ1-5, with D unresolved. Looked up from germline, CDR1 is MNHEY and CDR2 is SVGAGI. V was shortened by 5 bases and J by 4 bases, with 12 bases between the two germline ends. This CDR3 comprises 14 residues. The CDR3 nucleotides are TGTGCCAGCAGTCCCGGGCGGGGAAATCAGCCCCAGCATTTT. Its protein product is CASSPGRGNQPQHF.

This clone was picked up a small number of times. The chain joins TRBV27 to TRBJ1-6; 9 nucleotides line up with TRBD1. The V segment lost 5 bases and the J segment 7 bases; nucleotides outside the gene matches: 9. The CDR3 is 16 amino acids. CDR1 is MNHEY, CDR2 SMNVEV, per germline (reference sequence). For the CDR3, the DNA is TGTGCCAGCAGTCCGCGTACAGGGGGCAACAATTCACCCCTCCACTTT. Amino acids: CASSPRTGGNNSPLHF.

Only one count was recorded for this clone. The chain links TRBV5-1 to TRBJ2-5; 11 bases align to TRBD2. This CDR3 spans 18 amino acids. Germline lookup yields CDR1 SGHRS and CDR2 YFSETQ. Trimming at V came to 0 bases and at J to 1 base, leaving 8 bases not matched to a gene. Here the CDR3 DNA reads TGCGCCAGCAGCTTGGAACTAGCGGGAGTAGGCGCCCAAGAGACCCAGTACTTC. Translation gives CASSLELAGVGAQETQYF. The full variable domain, rest sourced from reference TRBV5-1 and TRBJ2-5, is KAGVTQTPRYLIKTRGQQVTLSCSPISGHRSVSWYQQTPGQGLQFLFEYFSETQRNKGNFPGRFSGRQFSNSRSEMNVSTLELGDSALYLCASSLELAGVGAQETQYFGPGTRLLVL.

V gene TRBV7-9 combines with J gene TRBJ2-3; D is possibly TRBD1 (5 bases). V lost 5 bases and J lost 0, with 12 bases in between. From germline, CDR1 is SEHNR and CDR2 FQNEAQ (reference sequence). CDR3 length: 15 amino acids. In DNA, the CDR3 is TGTGCCAGCAGCACCCTGGGGCCCAGCACAGATACGCAGTATTTT. It specifies CASSTLGPSTDTQYF. The full variable domain, rest sourced from reference TRBV7-9 and TRBJ2-3, is DTGVSQNPRHKITKRGQNVTFRCDPISEHNRLYWYRQTLGQGPEFLTYFQNEAQLEKSRLLSDRFSAERPKGSFSTLEIQRTEQGDSAMYLCASSTLGPSTDTQYFGPGTRLTVL.

Written as DNA, the CDR3 is TGCAGCGTCTCCCAGGGGGCTGGTAAAAACATTCAGTACTTC. Translation gives CSVSQGAGKNIQYF. The V and J genes are TRBV29-1 and TRBJ2-4; 8 bases map to TRBD1. The V segment lost 6 bases and the J segment 4 bases; nucleotides outside the gene matches: 8. Germline CDR1 is SQVTM and CDR2 is ANQGSEA. This CDR3 has 14 amino acids.

The chain has TRBV10-3 and TRBJ1-3; possible D gene TRBD2, 6 bases. TRBJ2-2 matches the DNA end more closely, so the J call is doubtful. This CDR3 spans 14 amino acids. CDR1 is ENHRY and CDR2 is SYGVKD in the germline V gene. The CDR3 nucleotides read TGTGCCACCGATCGGGGGTCGAACACCGGGGAGCTGTTTTTT. Protein product: CATDRGSNTGELFF.

The chain recombines TRBV15 with TRBJ2-3, with a weak D call TRBD2 (6 bases). Germline V gene sequence: CDR1 LNHNV, CDR2 YYDKDF (reference sequence). Trimming took off 7 bases at V and 5 bases at J, with 19 bases between the two ends. There are 15 residues in the CDR3. CDR3 sequence: CATKNTEGGIDTQYF. In nucleotides, the CDR3 is TGTGCCACCAAAAATACGGAGGGCGGGATAGATACGCAGTATTTT. The full variable domain, in which reference TRBV15 and TRBJ2-3 provide the parts outside the CDR3, is DAMVIQNPRYQVTQFGKPVTLSCSQTLNHNVMYWYQQKSSQAPKLLFHYYDKDFNNEADTPDNFQSRRPNTSFCFLDIRSPGLGDTAMYLCATKNTEGGIDTQYFGPGTRLTVL.

This clone occurred a few times. The rearrangement joins TRBV19 to TRBJ2-7; D gene ambiguous. The germline gives CDR1 LNHDA, CDR2 SQIVND (reference sequence). V was trimmed by 3 bases and J by 2 bases, leaving 11 bases between them. The CDR3 sequence is 14 residues long. Here the CDR3 DNA reads TGTGCCAGTAGTATGGCAGGCGTCCCCTACGAGCAGTACTTC. Amino acid sequence: CASSMAGVPYEQYF.

The chain links TRBV2 to TRBJ1-2; D is possibly TRBD1 (5 bases). The CDR3 loop spans 16 amino acids. Germline V lookup: CDR1 SNHLY, CDR2 FYNNEI. Trimming cost V 3 bases and J 1 base, with 15 bases left between them. Here the CDR3 DNA reads TGTGCCAGCAGTGACCCAAGACAGTATCTTAACTATGGCTACACCTTC. Amino acids: CASSDPRQYLNYGYTF. The full variable domain, completed using reference TRBV2 and TRBJ1-2, is EPEVTQTPSHQVTQMGQEVILRCVPISNHLYFYWYRQILGQKVEFLVSFYNNEISEKSEIFDDQFSVERPDGSNFTLKIRSTKLEDSAMYFCASSDPRQYLNYGYTFGSGTRLTVV.

For this clone: An end of the junction does not agree with germline; a read error may underlie this. In the same sample, other DNA sequences code for this CDR3. The chain couples TRBV2 to TRBJ1-3; 8 bases map to TRBD1. CDR3 length equals 17 residues. From germline, CDR1 is SNHLY and CDR2 FYNNEI. DNA for the CDR3: TGCGCCAGCAGTGCACAGGGGGGATTATCCTCTGGAAACACCATATATTTT. This sequence encodes CASSAQGGLSSGNTIYF.

This clone showed up just a few times. The rearrangement links TRBV9 to TRBJ2-2, with a tentative D call TRBD1 (5 bases). The germline CDR1 and CDR2 sequences are SGDLS and YYNGEE. The CDR3 contains 18 residues. V lost 4 bases and J lost 6, with 25 bases in between. The CDR3 region is CASSHIDQGVFTPGELFF. CDR3 DNA: TGTGCCAGCAGCCACATAGACCAGGGTGTTTTTACCCCCGGGGAGCTGTTTTTT.

The V call is TRBV10-3, the J call TRBJ2-1; D gene ambiguous. The CDR3 has 14 residues. Germline CDR1 and CDR2: ENHRY and SYGVKD. The ends were cut back, 2 bases at V and 0 bases at J, with 5 bases in the middle. For the CDR3, the DNA is TGTGCCATCAGTGAGGGCAGCTCCTACAATGAGCAGTTCTTC. It codes for CAISEGSSYNEQFF.

This clone was detected only a few times. This chain links TRBV7-2 with TRBJ2-1; tentative D call: TRBD1 (5 bases). The ends were cut back, 5 bases at V and 15 bases at J, with 17 bases in the middle. The CDR3 is made up of 12 amino acids. Per germline, CDR1 SGHTA and CDR2 FQGNSA. This chain's CDR3 is CASSASPAGRFF. In DNA, the CDR3 is TGTGCCAGCAGCGCCTCTCCGGCAGGGCGGTTCTTC.